This T cell receptor (beta chain) comes out of a study of shared clonotypes between healthy human individuals. Naive CD8 cells lacked CD45RO, underwent positive selection for CCR7 and left out terminally differentiated effector memory CD45RA+ cells. Overall study findings and caveats: Among a few donors, about 4.6% of naive CD4 clonotypes were found in common.

There are 14 residues in the CDR3. The J segment lost 4 bases and the V segment lost 4 bases, leaving 7 bases of the junction unmatched. Germline V gene lookup returns CDR1 SGHNT and CDR2 YYREEE (reference sequence). Notes on this clone: Its antigen is not identified.

TCRdb keeps only in-frame clones here, not all; method: immunoSEQ multiplex PCR. This sample has about 2 million clones, with about 95% found just once. The chain is built from TRBV5-4 and TRBJ1-2; 7 bases fit TRBD1. The sequencing sample was made of naive CD8+ T cells sorted from blood. This clonotype was sampled from a young man in good health. The CDR3 DNA follows: TGTGCCAGCAGCATGGGACAGATCCTCTATGGCTACACCTTC. It encodes CASSMGQILYGYTF.